A selection of T cell receptor beta chains follows, all from one sample in a study of radiotherapy plus CTLA-4 blockade in lung cancer. Clones were read by immunoSEQ multiplex PCR, and TCRdb kept only the in-frame ones, dropping some. There are 65,000 to 85,000 clones in the sample; 74% occur only once, and roughly a tenth lies in the top ten. The specimen was peripheral blood, collected from a patient treated with radiotherapy plus ipilimumab. The receptors originated from a human donor with non-small cell lung cancer whose response to radiotherapy plus ipilimumab could not be evaluated. Both conserved end residues are part of each CDR3. D genes are given only for firm matches. Clone size is given for some rows only: seen once, a few or many times, or a class if the clone is expanded.

TGTGCCAGCAGTTTATACTGGGACAGTGGTTACCGCGAGCAGTACTTC,CASSLYWDSGYREQYF,TRBJ2-7,TRBV28,NA,TRBD1
TGTGCCAGCAGCTTGGTTATTGGCAGACAAGAGACCCAGTACTTC,CASSLVIGRQETQYF,TRBJ2-5,TRBV5-4,once,NA
TGTGCCAGCAGCCAGAGACAGGGAGGAGGCAATGAGCAGTTCTTC,CASSQRQGGGNEQFF,TRBJ2-1,TRBV9,few,NA
TGCGCCAGCAGCCAGGGCCGGGATATCAACACTGAAGCTTTCTTT,CASSQGRDINTEAFF,TRBJ1-1,TRBV4-1,NA,NA
TGTGCCAGCAGCCTAGGCTCAGGGACGGGGGGTTTTGATTCACCCCTCCACTTT,CASSLGSGTGGFDSPLHF,TRBJ1-6,TRBV9,NA,NA
TGTGCCAGCAGCCCATTTTCAGGGTCCCCCTACGAGCAGTACTTC,CASSPFSGSPYEQYF,TRBJ2-7,TRBV7-9,NA,NA
TGTGCCAGCAGACCCGGACTAGCGGCCTATGAGCAGTTCTTC,CASRPGLAAYEQFF,TRBJ2-1,TRBV2,NA,TRBD2
TGTGCCAGCAGCTTTTGGAGCGAGCAGTACTTC,CASSFWSEQYF,TRBJ2-7,TRBV7-2,few,NA
TGTGCCACCAACAGGGGCGACGGAAACACCATATATTTT,CATNRGDGNTIYF,TRBJ1-3,TRBV15,NA,TRBD1
TGTGCCAGCATTATACAGGGGGCGCGGAAGGGAAACACCATATATTTT,CASIIQGARKGNTIYF,TRBJ1-3,TRBV2,NA,TRBD1
TGTGCCAGTAGGGGACAGGGGGCTTTCTCTGAAGCTTTCTTT,CASRGQGAFSEAFF,TRBJ1-1,TRBV19,NA,TRBD1
TGTGCCAGCAGCCCTGACAGGGGGCAAAGCACTGAAGCTTTCTTT,CASSPDRGQSTEAFF,TRBJ1-1,TRBV7-2,NA,TRBD1
TGTGCCAGCGGCCGCCTCCGAGCGGGCCGGCCTAGCAATGAGCAGTTCTTC,CASGRLRAGRPSNEQFF,TRBJ2-1,TRBV7-2,NA,NA
TGTGCCTGGAGTAAGGGGGCAGATACGCAGTATTTT,CAWSKGADTQYF,TRBJ2-3,TRBV30,NA,NA
TGTGCCAGCAGCTTAGCGGGACAGGGGGCAGATACGCAGTATTTT,CASSLAGQGADTQYF,TRBJ2-3,TRBV7-9,NA,TRBD1
TGCAGTGCCCTACTTCAAGAGACCCAGTACTTC,CSALLQETQYF,TRBJ2-5,TRBV20-1,NA,NA
TGTGCCAGCAGCCCCAAGGATCCAGGGGGCGACTATGGCTACACCTTC,CASSPKDPGGDYGYTF,TRBJ1-2,TRBV7-7,few,TRBD1
TGTGCCAGCAGTTTAGGGCAGACGAACACCATATATTTT,CASSLGQTNTIYF,TRBJ1-3,TRBV28,NA,NA
TGTGCCTCAACTGGCTCTGGAAACACCATATATTTT,CASTGSGNTIYF,TRBJ1-3,TRBV2,few,NA
TGTGCCAGCAGCGCTTTGAGTGGCTACACCTTC,CASSALSGYTF,TRBJ1-2,TRBV2,NA,NA
TGTGCCAGTAGTATTCGAGGGGACAGTCGCTACGAGCAGTACTTC,CASSIRGDSRYEQYF,TRBJ2-7,TRBV19,NA,TRBD1
TGTGCCAGCAGGAACTCCCTTGGCTATGGCTACACCTTC,CASRNSLGYGYTF,TRBJ1-2,TRBV27,NA,NA
TGCGCCAGCACAACAGGGGAAAACACCGGGGAGCTGTTTTTT,CASTTGENTGELFF,TRBJ2-2,TRBV5-1,NA,TRBD1
TGCGCCAGCAGCCTACCGAGGGATACGCAGTATTTT,CASSLPRDTQYF,TRBJ2-3,TRBV4-1,NA,NA
TGTGCCAGCAGTTTATCGTTTGGGGGCTGGGGCACTGAAGCTTTCTTT,CASSLSFGGWGTEAFF,TRBJ1-1,TRBV27,NA,NA
TGTGCCAGCAGCCGGGGTTCTTCAAACTATGGCTACACCTTC,CASSRGSSNYGYTF,TRBJ1-2,TRBV6-6,many,NA
TGTGCCAGCCGATGCGTTTTCAATGAGCAGTTCTTC,CASRCVFNEQFF,TRBJ2-1,TRBV7-6,few,NA
TGTGCCACCAGCCCCCGGGTCTCCTACGAGCAGTACTTC,CATSPRVSYEQYF,TRBJ2-7,TRBV15,few,NA
TGTGCCAGCAGCTTAATCTATGATGGCTACACCTTC,CASSLIYDGYTF,TRBJ1-2,TRBV7-2,NA,NA